The 3 T cell receptor beta chains below come from one sample, sequenced in a study of T cell responses to AZD1222 COVID-19 vaccine. Generated by immunoSEQ multiplex PCR, the TCRdb table keeps only in-frame clones and is missing some. The top ten clones hold 1.5% to 2% of a sample with approximately 150,000 clones, 75% to 90% of them seen once. The sample in question was peripheral blood, obtained 28 days after the second AZD1222 dose. The origin of the receptors is an adult who received the AZD1222 COVID-19 vaccine.

The chain has TRBV27 and TRBJ2-2; D unclear. Trimming shortened V by 5 bases and J by 6 bases, and 16 bases separated the two germline ends. Germline CDR1 MNHEY, CDR2 SMNVEV (reference sequence). The length of the CDR3 is 15 residues. DNA of the CDR3: TGTGCCAGCAGTGCGACGTTAGGAGTGGCCGGGGAGCTGTTTTTT. This codes for CASSATLGVAGELFF.

V gene TRBV6-5 combines with J gene TRBJ1-3, with D unresolved. Looked up from germline, CDR1 is MNHEY and CDR2 is SVGAGI. This CDR3 is 12 amino acids long. Between the trimmed V and J ends, which lost 5 bases and 3 bases, there was a span of 5 bases. Written as DNA, the CDR3 is TGTGCCAGCAGTATCGATGGAAACACCATATATTTT. Amino acids: CASSIDGNTIYF.

About this clone: A junction end diverges from the germline sequence, so it may reflect a read error. The V call is TRBV6-1, the J call TRBJ2-1; 7 positions agree with TRBD1. The CDR3 is 14 amino acids. The germline gives CDR1 MNHNS, CDR2 SASEGT. The CDR3 nucleotides read TGTGCCAGCAGCGAAGACAGGGCCTACAATGAGCAGTTCTTC. It specifies CASSEDRAYNEQFF.